This T cell receptor (beta chain) was observed in a study of T cell responses to AZD1222 COVID-19 vaccine. Findings and limits, study-wide: Spike-specific TCR breadth and depth rose after two AZD1222 doses. Vaccine-related CD4 TCRs covered spike, predominating at 160-218 and 743-854. Donor demographics were predominantly white British with a female majority; clonal diversity may be underestimated.

Trimming removed 3 bases from V and 4 bases from J; junction bases left unmatched: 10. Per the germline V gene, CDR1 is WNHNN and CDR2 is SYGVQD (reference sequence). This CDR3 region has 16 residues. TCRdb's copy holds only in-frame clones and misses some; the assay was immunoSEQ multiplex PCR. Of some 99,000 clones listed, almost 90% are singletons. As regards this clone: Its antigen is undetermined.

Pooling covered second doses at about 4 or about 12 weeks. The source of this sequence is an adult who received the AZD1222 COVID-19 vaccine. The specimen was peripheral blood, collected 28 days after the second AZD1222 dose. The chain has TRBV10-1 and TRBJ2-5; 8 nucleotides agree with TRBD2. The CDR3, as DNA: TGCGCCAGCAGTGACCCTCCGGGGGGGACGGCAGAGACCCAGTACTTC. Amino acids: CASSDPPGGTAETQYF.